This TCR beta chain emerged from a study of beta chain features in type 1 diabetes. In the study overall: Patients looked much like healthy donors when it came to age, gender and cell yields. Study observations and caveats: Still unanswered here is whether HLA type influences TCRB rearrangement.

Each population that was sorted was more than 98% pure. Investigators reverse transcribed all isolated RNA, so they sequenced expressed TCRB transcripts. The assay was immunoSEQ multiplex PCR, and TCRdb's table has in-frame clones only and misses some. This repertoire shows around 500,000 clones, 11% found once; its top ten account for 0.046%. V gave up 4 bases and J gave up 5 bases; unmatched junction bases: 3. Germline V CDR1 and CDR2: SEHNR, FQNEAQ (reference sequence). The CDR3 runs 14 residues. To note about this clone: Its antigen is unidentified.

Sequencing used naive CD4+ T cells from blood. The sequence came from a woman aged 18 to 35 in good health. The V call is TRBV7-9, the J call TRBJ1-1; 11 bases are a match to TRBD1. This CDR3 reads CASSWTGGITEAFF. The CDR3 DNA sequence: TGTGCCAGCAGCTGGACAGGGGGCATTACTGAAGCTTTCTTT. Full variable domain (outside the CDR3, taken from reference TRBV7-9 and TRBJ1-1): DTGVSQNPRHKITKRGQNVTFRCDPISEHNRLYWYRQTLGQGPEFLTYFQNEAQLEKSRLLSDRFSAERPKGSFSTLEIQRTEQGDSAMYLCASSWTGGITEAFFGQGTRLTVV.